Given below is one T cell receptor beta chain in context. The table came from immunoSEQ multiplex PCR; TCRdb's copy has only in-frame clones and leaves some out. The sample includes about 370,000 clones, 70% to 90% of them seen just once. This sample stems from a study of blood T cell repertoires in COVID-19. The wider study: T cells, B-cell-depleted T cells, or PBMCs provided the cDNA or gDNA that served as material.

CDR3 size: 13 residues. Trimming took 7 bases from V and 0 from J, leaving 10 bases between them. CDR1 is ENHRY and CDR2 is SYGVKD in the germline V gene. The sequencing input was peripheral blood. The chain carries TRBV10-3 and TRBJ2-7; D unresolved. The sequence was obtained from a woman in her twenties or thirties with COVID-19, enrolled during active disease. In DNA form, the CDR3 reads TGTGCCATCACAGATTTAAGCTCCTACGAGCAGTACTTC. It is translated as CAITDLSSYEQYF.